A selection of T cell receptor beta chains follows, all from one sample in a study of T-cell memory formation after mild COVID-19. TCRdb reprocessed the 5' RACE reads with MiXCR, giving one entry per CDR3 protein. Here the sample spans 250,000 to 300,000 distinct CDR3 sequences, roughly 8.2% being singletons. Sequenced material: PBMCs or a T cell subset sorted from them (not recorded which). The receptors here all came from a man aged 18 to 29 who had mild COVID-19 (a few samples of this study predate the infection). Cell type and time point are not known. Each CDR3 is given with its conserved first and last residue. The D gene is left open where the match is weak. Size is omitted from some rows. Given values are once, few, many or a class for expanded clones.

v_gene: TRBV20-1
abundance: few
d_gene: TRBD1
j_gene: TRBJ1-2
CDR3nt: TGCAGTGCTACCCCCCGGACAGGTTATGGCTACACCTTC
CDR3aa: CSATPRTGYGYTF

v_gene: TRBV4-1
abundance: NA
d_gene: TRBD1
j_gene: TRBJ2-1
CDR3nt: TGCGCCAGCAGGGGGTGGACAGGCCCTGAGCAGTTCTTC
CDR3aa: CASRGWTGPEQFF

v_gene: TRBV27
abundance: many
d_gene: TRBD2
j_gene: TRBJ2-7
CDR3nt: TGTGCCAGCAGTCCCCATAGCGGGGCAATCTACGAGCAGTACTTC
CDR3aa: CASSPHSGAIYEQYF

v_gene: TRBV5-1
abundance: many
d_gene: NA
j_gene: TRBJ2-5
CDR3nt: TGCGCCAGCAGTTCTCCCGAGGGCCTAGAGACCCAGTACTTC
CDR3aa: CASSSPEGLETQYF

v_gene: TRBV6-6
abundance: few
d_gene: NA
j_gene: TRBJ1-5
CDR3nt: TGTGCCAGCAGTAACCAACCCGGACCTGCGAGGCAGCCCCAGCATTTT
CDR3aa: CASSNQPGPARQPQHF

v_gene: TRBV6-2/TRBV6-3
abundance: few
d_gene: NA
j_gene: TRBJ1-5
CDR3nt: TGTGCCAGCAGTGTCCACAGGGATCAGCCCCAGCATTTT
CDR3aa: CASSVHRDQPQHF

v_gene: TRBV4-1
abundance: many
d_gene: NA
j_gene: TRBJ2-5
CDR3nt: TGCGCCAGCAGCCAAGTCGAGGGCTCGGAAGAGACCCAGTACTTC
CDR3aa: CASSQVEGSEETQYF

v_gene: TRBV29-1
abundance: many
d_gene: TRBD1
j_gene: TRBJ1-2
CDR3nt: TGCAGCGCAAGACAGGGCGTCTATGGCTACACCTTC
CDR3aa: CSARQGVYGYTF

v_gene: TRBV7-2
abundance: NA
d_gene: NA
j_gene: TRBJ1-2
CDR3nt: TGTGCCAGCAGCCAAAGGGTTCCCCTTAGGGACTATGGCTACACCTTC
CDR3aa: CASSQRVPLRDYGYTF

v_gene: TRBV20-1
abundance: few
d_gene: NA
j_gene: TRBJ2-5
CDR3nt: TGCAGTGCTAGACCCTGGGAGACCCAGTACTTC
CDR3aa: CSARPWETQYF

v_gene: TRBV18
abundance: NA
d_gene: TRBD2
j_gene: TRBJ2-1
CDR3nt: TGTGCCAGCTCACCGGGACTAGCGGGGACCTACAATGAGCAGTTCTTC
CDR3aa: CASSPGLAGTYNEQFF

v_gene: TRBV4-1
abundance: NA
d_gene: TRBD2
j_gene: TRBJ2-1
CDR3nt: TGCGCCAGCAGCCGTCGACTAGCGGGGGGTAATGAGCAGTTCTTC
CDR3aa: CASSRRLAGGNEQFF

v_gene: TRBV27
abundance: NA
d_gene: TRBD2
j_gene: TRBJ2-1
CDR3nt: TGTGCCAGCAGCCGCCAGGCTAGCGGAGGCTACAATGAGCAGTTCTTC
CDR3aa: CASSRQASGGYNEQFF

v_gene: TRBV5-1
abundance: few
d_gene: NA
j_gene: TRBJ1-5
CDR3nt: TGCGCCAGCAGCTGGGGACCTTATAGCAATCAGCCCCAGCATTTT
CDR3aa: CASSWGPYSNQPQHF

v_gene: TRBV19
abundance: few
d_gene: TRBD1
j_gene: TRBJ2-2
CDR3nt: TGTGCCAGTAGTCTTGGACAGGGGGCCGGCGGGGAGCTGTTTTTT
CDR3aa: CASSLGQGAGGELFF

v_gene: TRBV5-6
abundance: NA
d_gene: NA
j_gene: TRBJ1-6
CDR3nt: TGTGCCAGCAGCTTGGGACAGGCAGGGTCACCCCTCCACTTT
CDR3aa: CASSLGQAGSPLHF

v_gene: TRBV7-9
abundance: few
d_gene: NA
j_gene: TRBJ1-1
CDR3nt: TGTGCCAGCAGCCCTATGAGGGTGGGTACTGAAGCTTTCTTT
CDR3aa: CASSPMRVGTEAFF

v_gene: TRBV7-9
abundance: many
d_gene: NA
j_gene: TRBJ1-2
CDR3nt: TGTGCCAGCAGCTTTGACGGGTTCGGCTACACCTTC
CDR3aa: CASSFDGFGYTF

v_gene: TRBV5-1
abundance: NA
d_gene: NA
j_gene: TRBJ2-3
CDR3nt: TGCGCCAGCACGCCAGCCTGGATCCCGAACACAGATACGCAGTATTTT
CDR3aa: CASTPAWIPNTDTQYF

v_gene: TRBV4-3
abundance: few
d_gene: NA
j_gene: TRBJ1-1
CDR3nt: TGCGCCAGCAGCCAAGTGGGGGGCGCGGGCACTGAAGCTTTCTTT
CDR3aa: CASSQVGGAGTEAFF

v_gene: TRBV6-2/TRBV6-3
abundance: few
d_gene: NA
j_gene: TRBJ1-1
CDR3nt: TGTGCCAGCAGTTACTCGTGGGGGCTGGTGGCTGAAGCTTTCTTT
CDR3aa: CASSYSWGLVAEAFF

v_gene: TRBV11-2
abundance: NA
d_gene: NA
j_gene: TRBJ2-1
CDR3nt: TGTGCCAGCAGCTTAGAAGGTGGGCTTGAGCAGTTCTTC
CDR3aa: CASSLEGGLEQFF

v_gene: TRBV7-9
abundance: many
d_gene: NA
j_gene: TRBJ2-7
CDR3nt: TGTGCCAGCAGCGAATTAAACAGGGAACTCCACGAGCAGTACTTC
CDR3aa: CASSELNRELHEQYF

v_gene: TRBV6-1
abundance: few
d_gene: NA
j_gene: TRBJ2-7
CDR3nt: TGTGCCAGCAGTGACAGGGGAGCCTACGAGCAGTACTTC
CDR3aa: CASSDRGAYEQYF

v_gene: TRBV6-5
abundance: NA
d_gene: TRBD1
j_gene: TRBJ1-1
CDR3nt: TGTGCCAGCAGTCCCGGACAGGGCTACACTGAAGCTTTCTTT
CDR3aa: CASSPGQGYTEAFF

v_gene: TRBV30
abundance: many
d_gene: TRBD2
j_gene: TRBJ2-1
CDR3nt: TGTGCCTGGAGTGACCTAGCGGGGGGGTCCTACAATGAGCAGTTCTTC
CDR3aa: CAWSDLAGGSYNEQFF

v_gene: TRBV5-5
abundance: many
d_gene: NA
j_gene: TRBJ2-1
CDR3nt: TGTGCCAGCAGCTTGGGCGCCCAGCCGAATGAGCAGTTCTTC
CDR3aa: CASSLGAQPNEQFF

v_gene: TRBV27
abundance: few
d_gene: NA
j_gene: TRBJ2-5
CDR3nt: TGTGCCAGCAGTTTCGGGCAAAAGGGGGAGACCCAGTACTTC
CDR3aa: CASSFGQKGETQYF

v_gene: TRBV5-1
abundance: NA
d_gene: NA
j_gene: TRBJ1-1
CDR3nt: TGCGCCAGCAGCTCCCAGCAGGGTGTGAACACTGAAGCTTTCTTT
CDR3aa: CASSSQQGVNTEAFF

v_gene: TRBV5-1
abundance: NA
d_gene: TRBD1
j_gene: TRBJ2-1
CDR3nt: TGCGCCAGCAGCTCGCAACAGGGGGCGCATGGCGAGCAGTTCTTC
CDR3aa: CASSSQQGAHGEQFF

v_gene: TRBV6-8
abundance: many
d_gene: NA
j_gene: TRBJ1-5
CDR3nt: TGTGCCAGCTTCGGTCAGCCCCAGCATTTT
CDR3aa: CASFGQPQHF

v_gene: TRBV7-9
abundance: many
d_gene: NA
j_gene: TRBJ2-3
CDR3nt: TGTGCCAGCAGCCAGCCACCAGGGGCTAGCACAGATACGCAGTATTTT
CDR3aa: CASSQPPGASTDTQYF

v_gene: TRBV12-3/TRBV12-4
abundance: few
d_gene: NA
j_gene: TRBJ1-2
CDR3nt: TGTGCCAGCAGTTTCACTAGGGAGGGGCACGATGGCTACACCTTC
CDR3aa: CASSFTREGHDGYTF

v_gene: TRBV5-1
abundance: few
d_gene: NA
j_gene: TRBJ2-3
CDR3nt: TGCGCCAGCAGCTCTGGGGGCCGAACAAGCACAGATACGCAGTATTTT
CDR3aa: CASSSGGRTSTDTQYF

v_gene: TRBV7-9
abundance: few
d_gene: NA
j_gene: TRBJ2-1
CDR3nt: TGTGCCAGCATCCTTGGGAACAATGAGCAGTTCTTC
CDR3aa: CASILGNNEQFF

v_gene: TRBV20-1
abundance: NA
d_gene: TRBD2
j_gene: TRBJ2-1
CDR3nt: TGCAGTGCTAGCCTAGCGGGGGGGATGCTCCTGAATGAGCAGTTCTTC
CDR3aa: CSASLAGGMLLNEQFF

v_gene: TRBV4-2
abundance: NA
d_gene: TRBD1
j_gene: TRBJ2-7
CDR3nt: TGTGCCAGCAGCCAAGAAGTTGGGACAGGGGGGACCGAGCAGTACTTC
CDR3aa: CASSQEVGTGGTEQYF

v_gene: TRBV7-2
abundance: many
d_gene: NA
j_gene: TRBJ1-1
CDR3nt: TGTGCCAGCAGCTTAGGGGGCTTAACGAACACTGAAGCTTTCTTT
CDR3aa: CASSLGGLTNTEAFF

v_gene: TRBV11-2
abundance: NA
d_gene: TRBD1
j_gene: TRBJ1-1
CDR3nt: TGTGCCAGCAGCACGTACAGGGGGCCGAGAGATGGATCCACTGAAGCTTTCTTT
CDR3aa: CASSTYRGPRDGSTEAFF

v_gene: TRBV7-2
abundance: many
d_gene: NA
j_gene: TRBJ2-5
CDR3nt: TGTGCCAGCAGCCCCAGGGTTTTGGAGACCCAGTACTTC
CDR3aa: CASSPRVLETQYF

v_gene: TRBV7-2
abundance: many
d_gene: NA
j_gene: TRBJ2-2
CDR3nt: TGTGCCAGCAGCTTAGGGGCCCGCGGCACCGGGGAGCTGTTTTTT
CDR3aa: CASSLGARGTGELFF

v_gene: TRBV18
abundance: NA
d_gene: TRBD1
j_gene: TRBJ1-1
CDR3nt: TGTGCCAGCGCAGCAGGGGGAAGGAGGAACACTGAAGCTTTCTTT
CDR3aa: CASAAGGRRNTEAFF

v_gene: TRBV12-3/TRBV12-4
abundance: NA
d_gene: TRBD1
j_gene: TRBJ1-5
CDR3nt: TGTGCCAGCAGTTTAGGGGGAATCTCCGGGACAGGTGATCAGCCCCAGCATTTT
CDR3aa: CASSLGGISGTGDQPQHF

v_gene: TRBV7-9
abundance: few
d_gene: NA
j_gene: TRBJ1-1
CDR3nt: TGTGCCAGCAGCTTCCAGGGGATGGCGAACACTGAAGCTTTCTTT
CDR3aa: CASSFQGMANTEAFF

v_gene: TRBV12-3/TRBV12-4
abundance: many
d_gene: NA
j_gene: TRBJ2-3
CDR3nt: TGTGCCAGCAGCTACACAGATACGCAGTATTTT
CDR3aa: CASSYTDTQYF

v_gene: TRBV7-2
abundance: NA
d_gene: NA
j_gene: TRBJ2-2
CDR3nt: TGTGCCAGCAGCTTAGTATCGTGGTGGGGGCAAGGGGAGCTGTTTTTT
CDR3aa: CASSLVSWWGQGELFF

v_gene: TRBV7-9
abundance: NA
d_gene: NA
j_gene: TRBJ2-3
CDR3nt: TGTGCCAGCATCTTTTTGGGGGCCGAAACCCTACATTCACAGTATTTT
CDR3aa: CASIFLGAETLHSQYF